These 6 T cell receptor beta chains originate from one sample sequenced in a study of blood T cells in healthy people across ages. A second about 6 to 12 cycle PCR used barcoded and J-beta primers. TCRdb itself ran the 5' RACE reads through MiXCR, one entry per CDR3 protein. The data show roughly 800,000 distinct CDR3 sequences, with 55% to 70% seen just once and 20% to 25% held by the top ten. Sequences were obtained from blood. The source is a man aged 30 to 45 in good health.

The chain has TRBV11-1 and TRBJ1-1, with a weak D call TRBD1 (5 bases). Trimming stripped 3 bases from V and 9 bases from J, with 14 bases between. The CDR3 contains 13 residues. In germline, CDR1 is SGHAT, CDR2 FQDESV (reference sequence). This chain's CDR3 is CASSLGDGRKAFF. The CDR3, as DNA: TGTGCCAGCAGCTTGGGGGACGGAAGAAAAGCTTTCTTT.

The CDR3 coding sequence is TGTGCCAGCAGCCAAGATTCTTCTAGCGGGTTCACAGATACGCAGTATTTT. As protein: CASSQDSSSGFTDTQYF. The V and J genes are TRBV4-2 and TRBJ2-3; TRBD2 agrees at 8 bases. CDR1 LGHNA and CDR2 YNFKEQ come from the germline V gene. This CDR3 is built from 17 residues. With V trimmed by 0 bases and J by 2 bases, 7 bases remained unmatched.

The rearrangement joins TRBV20-1 to TRBJ2-5; D call uncertain. The CDR3 is made up of 14 amino acids. The V gene lost 6 bases and the J gene lost 11 bases, with 25 bases spanning the gap. CDR1 is DFQATT and CDR2 is SNEGSKA in the germline V gene (reference sequence). The CDR3 spells CSALDAGADNEQYF. The DNA for the CDR3 is TGCAGTGCATTGGACGCCGGAGCAGACAATGAGCAGTACTTC.

This clonotype was counted a single time. The V call is TRBV5-1, the J call TRBJ2-1; 12 nucleotides agree with TRBD1. Looked up from germline, CDR1 is SGHRS and CDR2 is YFSETQ. The CDR3 length is 15 residues. The ends lost 4 bases at V and 9 bases at J; junction bases unmatched: 8. The CDR3 DNA follows: TGCGCCAGCAGCGTCCGGGACAGGGGGCAGGGTGAGCAGTTCTTC. Protein sequence: CASSVRDRGQGEQFF. Filled out from reference TRBV5-1 and TRBJ2-1, the complete variable domain reads KAGVTQTPRYLIKTRGQQVTLSCSPISGHRSVSWYQQTPGQGLQFLFEYFSETQRNKGNFPGRFSGRQFSNSRSEMNVSTLELGDSALYLCASSVRDRGQGEQFFGPGTRLTVL.

The sample holds a few counts of this clonotype. The chain couples TRBV20-1 to TRBJ2-7; 10 nucleotides line up with TRBD2. CDR1 and CDR2 (germline): DFQATT, SNEGSKA (reference sequence). The CDR3 is 13 amino acids. Germline trimming cut 5 bases from V and 0 bases from J; bases unmatched to any gene: 1. CDR3 in DNA: TGCAGTGCTCTAGCGGGAGACTCCTACGAGCAGTACTTC. It specifies CSALAGDSYEQYF.

This clonotype was observed a few times. The chain is built from TRBV5-6 and TRBJ2-7; TRBD2 agrees at 7 bases. The germline CDR1 and CDR2 sequences are SGHDT and YYEEEE. The CDR3 has 17 amino acids. The trim removed 0 bases at V and 0 bases at J, leaving 9 bases unmatched. Here the CDR3 reads CASSLEVAGFSSYEQYF. The CDR3 DNA sequence: TGTGCCAGCAGCTTGGAAGTAGCGGGCTTCAGCTCCTACGAGCAGTACTTC.